This section outlines one TCR beta chain sequence together with its context. Its antigen remains unknown. The method was immunoSEQ multiplex PCR; TCRdb's version includes in-frame clones alone and lacks a portion of them. This table has roughly 80,000 clones, roughly 91% appearing once. The CDR3 extends over 14 amino acids. V gave up 5 bases and J gave up 3 bases, with 14 bases separating them. Germline CDR1 and CDR2: MDHEN and SYDVKM. This sample is drawn from a study of graft-versus-host responses after intestinal transplantation. Across the study: Anti-thymocyte globulin induction was given to all recipients, followed by tacrolimus and steroids for around three years. Study-wide results and caveats: Circulating GvH clones peaking coincided with falling HvG clones soon after transplant. Allografts from individuals with graft-donor T cell macrochimerism displayed high graft-versus-host to host-versus-graft clonal ratios. Ileal or blood samples showed some GvH clones first, and such clones were also found in recipient marrow.

Sequencing used unstimulated CD8+ T cells sorted from spleen or lymph node cells, obtained before transplant. The chain uses TRBV28 and TRBJ2-7, with D uncertain. The TCR sequence derives from a human donor who was the organ donor for an intestinal transplant. In DNA form, the CDR3 reads TGTGCCAGCAGTCCTCGGACGCTGAACTACGAGCAGTACTTC. Its protein product is CASSPRTLNYEQYF.